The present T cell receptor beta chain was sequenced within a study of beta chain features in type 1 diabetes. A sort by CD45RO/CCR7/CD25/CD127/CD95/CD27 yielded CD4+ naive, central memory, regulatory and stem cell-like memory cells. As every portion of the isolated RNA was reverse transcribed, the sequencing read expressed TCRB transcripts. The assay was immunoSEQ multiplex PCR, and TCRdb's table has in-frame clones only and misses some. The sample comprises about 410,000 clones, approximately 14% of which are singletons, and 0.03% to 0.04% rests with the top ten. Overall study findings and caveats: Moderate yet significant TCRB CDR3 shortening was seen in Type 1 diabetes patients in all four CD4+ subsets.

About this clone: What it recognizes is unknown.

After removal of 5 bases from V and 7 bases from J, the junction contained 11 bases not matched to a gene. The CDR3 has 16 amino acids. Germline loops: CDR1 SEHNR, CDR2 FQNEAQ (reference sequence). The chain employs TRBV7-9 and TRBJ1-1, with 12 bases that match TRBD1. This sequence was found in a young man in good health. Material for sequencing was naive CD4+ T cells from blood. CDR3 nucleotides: TGTGCCAGCAGCCACGGTCTGGGACAGGGGGCGAATGAAGCTTTCTTT. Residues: CASSHGLGQGANEAFF.